This TCR beta chain was recorded in a study of T cell responses to AZD1222 COVID-19 vaccine. A note on this clone: As yet, its antigen is unknown.

Germline CDR1 MDHEN, CDR2 SYDVKM. J gave up 4 bases and V 6 bases, and 13 bases lay outside the gene matches. The CDR3 is 16 residues long. Study outcomes and limitations: Unmutated regions of variants are reportedly targeted by nearly half of spike-specific TCRs.

TCRdb's table, derived via immunoSEQ multiplex PCR, lists solely in-frame clones and lacks some. The profile shows some 130,000 clones, over 85% of them singletons. The clonotype comes from an adult who received the AZD1222 COVID-19 vaccine. The starting material was peripheral blood, obtained 28 days after the second AZD1222 dose. The chain carries TRBV28 and TRBJ2-3; 7 nucleotides line up with TRBD2. This chain's CDR3 is CASRGPGAGHADTQYF. CDR3 in DNA: TGTGCCAGCAGGGGGCCTGGAGCGGGGCACGCAGATACGCAGTATTTT.